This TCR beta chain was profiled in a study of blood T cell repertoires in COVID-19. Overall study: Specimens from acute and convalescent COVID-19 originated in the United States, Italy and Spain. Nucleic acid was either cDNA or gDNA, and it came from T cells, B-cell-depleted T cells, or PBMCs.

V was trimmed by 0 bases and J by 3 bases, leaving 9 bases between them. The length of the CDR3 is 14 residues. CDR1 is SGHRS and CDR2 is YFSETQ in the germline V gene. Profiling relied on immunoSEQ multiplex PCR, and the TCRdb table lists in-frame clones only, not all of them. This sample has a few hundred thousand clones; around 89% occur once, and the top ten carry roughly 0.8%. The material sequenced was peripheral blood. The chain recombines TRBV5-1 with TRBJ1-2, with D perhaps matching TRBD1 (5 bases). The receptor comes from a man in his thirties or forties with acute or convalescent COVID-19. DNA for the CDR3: TGCGCCAGCAGCTTGGGGGGCAGGGACTATGGCTACACCTTC. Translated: CASSLGGRDYGYTF.